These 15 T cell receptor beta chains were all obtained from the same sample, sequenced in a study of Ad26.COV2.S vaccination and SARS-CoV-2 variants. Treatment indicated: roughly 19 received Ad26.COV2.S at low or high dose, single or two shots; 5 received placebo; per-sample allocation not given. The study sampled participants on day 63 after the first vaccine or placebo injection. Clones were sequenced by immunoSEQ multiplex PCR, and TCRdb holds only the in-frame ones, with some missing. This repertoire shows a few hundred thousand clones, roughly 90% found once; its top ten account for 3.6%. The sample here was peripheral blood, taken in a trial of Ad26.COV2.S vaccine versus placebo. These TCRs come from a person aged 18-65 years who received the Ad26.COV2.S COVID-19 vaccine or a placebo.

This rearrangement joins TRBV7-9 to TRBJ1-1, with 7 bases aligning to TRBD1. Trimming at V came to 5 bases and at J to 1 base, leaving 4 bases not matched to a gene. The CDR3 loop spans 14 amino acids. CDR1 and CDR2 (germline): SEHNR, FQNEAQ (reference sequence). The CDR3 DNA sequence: TGTGCCAGCAGCCCGACAGGGACGAACACTGAAGCTTTCTTT. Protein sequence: CASSPTGTNTEAFF.

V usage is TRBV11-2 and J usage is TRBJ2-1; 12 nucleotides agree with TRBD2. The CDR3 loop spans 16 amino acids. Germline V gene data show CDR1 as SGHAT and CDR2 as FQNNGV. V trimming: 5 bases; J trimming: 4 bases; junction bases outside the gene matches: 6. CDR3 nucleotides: TGTGCCAGCAGCAACCCGGGACTAGCGGGTTACAATGAGCAGTTCTTC. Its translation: CASSNPGLAGYNEQFF.

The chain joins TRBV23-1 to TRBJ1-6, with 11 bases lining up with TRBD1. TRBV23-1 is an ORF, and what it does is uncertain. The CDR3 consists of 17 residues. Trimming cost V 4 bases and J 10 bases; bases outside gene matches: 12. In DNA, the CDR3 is TGCGCCAGCAGTCCATGCCAGGGACAGGGGGTACGATCACCCCTCCACTTT. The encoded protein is CASSPCQGQGVRSPLHF.

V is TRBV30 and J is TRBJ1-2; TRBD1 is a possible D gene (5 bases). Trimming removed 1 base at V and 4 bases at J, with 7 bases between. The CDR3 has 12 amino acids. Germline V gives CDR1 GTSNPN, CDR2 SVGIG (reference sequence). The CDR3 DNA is TGTGCCTGGAGTGAGACAGCCTATGGCTACACCTTC. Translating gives CAWSETAYGYTF.

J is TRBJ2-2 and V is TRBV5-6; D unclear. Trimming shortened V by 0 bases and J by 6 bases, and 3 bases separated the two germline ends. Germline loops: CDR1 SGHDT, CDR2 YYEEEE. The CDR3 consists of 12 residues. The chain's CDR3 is CASSLGSGELFF. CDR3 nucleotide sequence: TGTGCCAGCAGCTTGGGGTCCGGGGAGCTGTTTTTT.

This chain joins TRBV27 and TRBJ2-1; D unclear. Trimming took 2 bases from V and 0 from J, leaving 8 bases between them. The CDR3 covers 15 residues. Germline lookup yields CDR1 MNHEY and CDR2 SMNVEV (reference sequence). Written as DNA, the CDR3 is TGTGCCAGCAGTTTAGACCGTAGCTCCTACAATGAGCAGTTCTTC. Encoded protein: CASSLDRSSYNEQFF.

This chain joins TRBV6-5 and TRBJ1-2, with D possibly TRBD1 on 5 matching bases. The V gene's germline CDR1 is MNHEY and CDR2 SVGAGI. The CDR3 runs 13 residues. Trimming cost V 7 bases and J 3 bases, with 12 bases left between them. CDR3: CASTRGSDYGYTF. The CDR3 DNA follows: TGTGCCAGCACGCGGGGCTCGGACTATGGCTACACCTTC.

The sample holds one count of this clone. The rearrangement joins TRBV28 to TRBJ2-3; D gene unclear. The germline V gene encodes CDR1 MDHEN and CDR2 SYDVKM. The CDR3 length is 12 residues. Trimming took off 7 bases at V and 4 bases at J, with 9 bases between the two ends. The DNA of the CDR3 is TGTGCCAGCAATTACCGTCCAGATACGCAGTATTTT. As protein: CASNYRPDTQYF.

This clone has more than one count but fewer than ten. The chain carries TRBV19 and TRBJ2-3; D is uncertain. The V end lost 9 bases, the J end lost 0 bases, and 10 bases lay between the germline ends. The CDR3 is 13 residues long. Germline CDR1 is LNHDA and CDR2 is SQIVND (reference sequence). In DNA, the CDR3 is TGTGCCAGCGCCCCGATTAGCACAGATACGCAGTATTTT. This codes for CASAPISTDTQYF. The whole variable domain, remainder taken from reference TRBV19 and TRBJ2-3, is DGGITQSPKYLFRKEGQNVTLSCEQNLNHDAMYWYRQDPGQGLRLIYYSQIVNDFQKGDIAEGYSVSREKKESFPLTVTSAQKNPTAFYLCASAPISTDTQYFGPGTRLTVL.

This chain's CDR3 is CASSLGGAAKNIQYF. The CDR3 nucleotides are TGTGCCAGCAGCTTGGGAGGGGCAGCCAAAAACATTCAGTACTTC. The V gene is TRBV7-9, the J gene TRBJ2-4, with 7 bases matching TRBD2. The CDR3 covers 15 residues. The J segment lost 0 bases and the V segment lost 3 bases, leaving 2 bases of the junction unmatched. Germline V gene lookup returns CDR1 SEHNR and CDR2 FQNEAQ (reference sequence).

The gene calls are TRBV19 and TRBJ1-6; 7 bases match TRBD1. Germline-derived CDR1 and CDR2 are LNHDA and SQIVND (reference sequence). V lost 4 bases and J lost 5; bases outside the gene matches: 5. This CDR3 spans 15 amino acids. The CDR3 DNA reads TGTGCCAGTAGTAGCGGGACAGACCATAATTCACCCCTCCACTTT. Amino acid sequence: CASSSGTDHNSPLHF. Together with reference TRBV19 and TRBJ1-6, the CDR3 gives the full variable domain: DGGITQSPKYLFRKEGQNVTLSCEQNLNHDAMYWYRQDPGQGLRLIYYSQIVNDFQKGDIAEGYSVSREKKESFPLTVTSAQKNPTAFYLCASSSGTDHNSPLHFGNGTRLTVT.

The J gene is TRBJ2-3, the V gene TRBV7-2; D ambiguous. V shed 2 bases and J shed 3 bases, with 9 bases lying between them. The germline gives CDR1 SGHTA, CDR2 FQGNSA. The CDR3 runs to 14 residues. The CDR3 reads CASSLLSVTDTQYF. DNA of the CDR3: TGTGCCAGCAGCTTACTCTCAGTGACAGATACGCAGTATTTT.

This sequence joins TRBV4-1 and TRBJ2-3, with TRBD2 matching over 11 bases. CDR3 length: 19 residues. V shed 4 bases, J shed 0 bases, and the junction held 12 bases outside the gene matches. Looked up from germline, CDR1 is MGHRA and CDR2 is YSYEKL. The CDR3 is CASSPSSGGLQISTDTQYF. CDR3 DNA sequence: TGCGCCAGCAGCCCTTCTAGCGGGGGGCTCCAGATTAGCACAGATACGCAGTATTTT.

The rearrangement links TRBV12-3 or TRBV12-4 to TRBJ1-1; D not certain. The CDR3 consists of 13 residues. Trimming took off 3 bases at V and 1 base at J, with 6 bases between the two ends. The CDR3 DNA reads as TGTGCCAGCAGTTTTGGGGAGAACACTGAAGCTTTCTTT. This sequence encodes CASSFGENTEAFF.

The CDR3 is CASSFPGLAGDEQYF. CDR3 in DNA: TGTGCCAGCAGCTTCCCGGGACTAGCGGGGGACGAGCAGTACTTC. The V and J genes are TRBV3-1 (or the pseudogene TRBV3-2) and TRBJ2-7, with TRBD2 identical over 14 bases. The CDR3 loop spans 15 amino acids. Germline V gives CDR1 LGHDT, CDR2 YNNKEL (reference sequence). The V segment lost 5 bases and the J segment 5 bases; nucleotides outside the gene matches: 5.